This T cell receptor beta chain was recovered during a study of T cells in Graves' hyperthyroidism and ophthalmopathy. General study results and limits: Separating ophthalmopathy from stable hyperthyroidism was achieved by a 13 V-J model.

This clonotype was counted at least ten times. Its antigen remains unidentified. The TCR beta CDR3 regions underwent amplification using RNA transcripts as the source. TCR CDR3 regions were first amplified by RT-PCR with HTBI primers. Using its own MiXCR run on the multiplex PCR reads, TCRdb lists one record per CDR3 protein. The sample consists of hundreds of thousands of distinct CDR3 sequences, around 15% of them appearing once. The sample consisted of blood. This receptor was identified in a young woman with Graves' hyperthyroidism.

The CDR3 nucleotides read TGTGCCAGCAGCGCGTACAGGGGATCTAACTATGGCTACACCTTC. Translating it yields CASSAYRGSNYGYTF. The chain combines TRBV7-2 with TRBJ1-2, with 7 bases matching TRBD1. The germline CDR1 and CDR2 sequences are SGHTA and FQGNSA. J was trimmed by 0 bases and V by 5 bases; bases with no gene match: 6. This CDR3 has 15 residues.